The rows below give T cell receptor beta chains drawn from one sample of a study of breast tumors, draining lymph nodes, adjacent tissues. TCRdb reprocessed the multiplex PCR reads via MiXCR and lists one record per CDR3 protein. The data hold 100,000 to 150,000 distinct CDR3 sequences, with 20% to 25% observed a single time. Source material: axillary lymph node tissue. The receptor set was obtained from a female donor with breast cancer. Some clones in this sample may be carry-over from other donors' samples. CDR3s leave out the opening cysteine and the closing phenylalanine or tryptophan.

TRBV2 | ASSSMTSGGTDTQY
TRBV20-1 | SGGSRGTHEQY
TRBV6-2/TRBV6-3 | ASSRLAGVY
TRBV28 | ASSRTSLPRDEQY
TRBV20-1 | SARAPLAGGPRGTDTQY
TRBV6-4 | ASSGGTSGRFQETQY
TRBV2 | ASTRDRGYEQY
TRBV27 | ASSSTSVGGNSPLH
TRBV7-2 | ASSRGVSQEQF
TRBV4-3 | ASSQDYSTNEKLF
TRBV2 | ASSEAPGLLGSETQY
TRBV29-1 | SVTLVQLTDEQF
TRBV7-9 | ASSLGQNTGELF
TRBV6-5 | ASSQSGTSGKSEQF
TRBV20-1 | SASPGVEDTQY
TRBV10-3 | AIRDEDSNQPQH
TRBV3-1 | ASSQDGLYAYEQY
TRBV3-2 | ASNQPSRTGGETQH
TRBV6-1 | ASSQGVTLAGVP
TRBV29-1 | SVESGADTQY
TRBV19 | ASSNSGGRNEKLF
TRBV20-1 | SASGTKNNYGYT
TRBV29-1 | SVALSSGANVLT
TRBV15 | ATSRGKGQSSYEQY
TRBV3-2 | ASSRCEQY
TRBV9 | ASSVNHEGGGRQPQH